Following are 32 T cell receptor beta chains from one sample sequenced in a study of tumor and adjacent non-tumor tissue in lung cancer. TCRbeta libraries were built with three rounds of nested PCR, modified from ARM-PCR. Via MiXCR, TCRdb re-called the multiplex PCR reads, giving one row per CDR3 protein. The table records 120,000 or so distinct CDR3 sequences, 66% of them present only once. No cell sorting was done before RNA was extracted from the tissue. The sample comprised lung tumor tissue. These receptors all come from a young man with non-small cell lung cancer.

Concerning this clonotype: Relative to the germline gene, one junction end is altered; a read error may explain this. The V call is TRBV30, the J call TRBJ2-4; TRBD1 or TRBD2 may be the D gene (6 bases each). Germline assignment: CDR1 GTSNPN and CDR2 SVGIG (reference sequence). CDR3 length equals 14 residues. The CDR3 loop reads CAWSVRGAKNFQYF. As DNA, the CDR3 is TGTGCCTGGAGTGTAAGGGGGGCCAAAAACTTTCAGTACTTC.

V and J are TRBV29-1 and TRBJ2-2; 8 bases match TRBD1. Trimming took 5 bases from V and 6 from J; bases not matched to a gene: 8. Germline CDR1 SQVTM, CDR2 ANQGSEA. The CDR3 is 14 amino acids. The DNA of the CDR3 is TGCAGCGTTAAAAGACAGGGGTGGCCCGGGGAGCTGTTTTTT. Its protein is CSVKRQGWPGELFF.

The sample holds one count of this clonotype. The V call is TRBV6-1, the J call TRBJ1-1; a weak D match, TRBD1 (5 bases). Trimming removed 4 bases at V and 6 bases at J, with 15 bases between. There are 14 residues in the CDR3. CDR1 is MNHNS and CDR2 is SASEGT in the germline V gene. CDR3 sequence: CASSGLGVDAEAFF. The CDR3 nucleotides are TGTGCCAGCAGTGGACTGGGGGTGGACGCTGAAGCTTTCTTT.

The V and J genes are TRBV10-3 and TRBJ2-7; D remains ambiguous. V was pared by 4 bases and J by 8 bases, with 15 bases between. The CDR3 is 13 amino acids. Germline V CDR1 and CDR2: ENHRY, SYGVKD. The CDR3 loop is CAISAAPDRKQYF. The CDR3 DNA is TGTGCCATCAGTGCGGCTCCCGATCGCAAGCAGTACTTC.

As for this clonotype: The junction differs from germline at one of its ends, possibly a read error. The gene calls are TRBV20-1 and TRBJ2-7; D tentatively fits TRBD1 or TRBD2 (5 bases each). CDR3 length: 12 residues. Per germline, CDR1 DFQATT and CDR2 SNEGSKA (reference sequence). The CDR3 sequence is CSVGAATYEQYF. The CDR3 DNA sequence: TGCAGTGTCGGGGCAGCCACCTATGAGCAGTACTTC.

This clonotype appeared a single time. This chain joins TRBV4-3 and TRBJ2-2; TRBD1 might be the D (7 bases). The germline V and J ends were trimmed by 3 bases and 3 bases, with 23 bases remaining between them. CDR1 is LGHNA, CDR2 YSLEER, per germline. This CDR3 is built from 19 residues. The CDR3 here is CASSQWVAGGFGDTGELFF. The CDR3 coding sequence is TGCGCCAGCAGCCAGTGGGTAGCAGGGGGGTTTGGAGACACCGGGGAGCTGTTTTTT.

The chain is built from TRBV5-4 and TRBJ2-3; D is ambiguous. The CDR3 spans 15 residues. Germline V gene data show CDR1 as SGHNT and CDR2 as YYREEE (reference sequence). V shed 2 bases and J shed 8 bases, with 18 bases lying between them. The CDR3 DNA follows: TGTGCCAGCAGCTTTGGTGACGGAGCTTCCATTACGCAGTATTTT. Translated: CASSFGDGASITQYF.

As regards this clonotype: The conserved closing phenylalanine or tryptophan is absent in this CDR3, likely reflecting a read error. The J gene is TRBJ2-5, the V gene TRBV11-1; D unresolved. Germline V lookup: CDR1 SGHAT, CDR2 FQDESV (reference sequence). The CDR3 is 14 amino acids. V was shortened by 3 bases and J by 4 bases, with 12 bases between the two germline ends. CDR3 in amino acids: CASSLTSGVETQYI. CDR3 DNA: TGTGCCAGCAGCTTGACGTCTGGGGTAGAGACCCAGTACATC.

This clonotype was detected only once. At one boundary the junction diverges from the germline segment, which might be a read error. The rearrangement links TRBV6-5 to TRBJ2-4, with D maybe TRBD2 (5 bases). Germline V gene data show CDR1 as MNHEY and CDR2 as SVGAGI. The CDR3 is 16 amino acids. CDR3 sequence: CVSSYSRSGNSYIQYF. The CDR3, as DNA: TGTGTCAGCAGTTACTCGAGATCCGGGAACAGCTACATTCAGTACTTC.

Of note for this clonotype: Lacking the conserved final phenylalanine or tryptophan, this CDR3 likely reflects a read error. V is TRBV29-1 and J is TRBJ2-1, with TRBD2 matching over 8 bases. CDR3 length equals 14 residues. Looked up from germline, CDR1 is SQVTM and CDR2 is ANQGSEA. Losses at the gene ends were 7 bases for V and 5 bases for J; bases not matched to a gene: 10. CDR3 nucleotide sequence: TGCAGCGCTCGGGGGGGGCCCGAAGACAATGAGCAGTTCTAC. Amino acid sequence: CSARGGPEDNEQFY.

For this clonotype: A much larger clone lies one base from this, so it may be a read error. This chain links TRBV20-1 with TRBJ1-2; 9 bases are a match to TRBD1. Germline trimming cut 3 bases from V and 3 bases from J; bases unmatched to any gene: 5. The germline V gene has CDR1 DFQATT and CDR2 SNEGSKA (reference sequence). The CDR3 is 14 amino acids. The CDR3 is CSASTGGVDYGYTF. DNA for the CDR3: TGCAGTGCTAGCACAGGGGGCGTCGACTATGGCTACACCTTC.

On this clonotype: A single base separates this from a much larger clone, so it may be a read error. The rearrangement uses TRBV6-5 and TRBJ1-1; D may be TRBD1 (6 bases). This CDR3 has 15 amino acids. Looked up from germline, CDR1 is MNHEY and CDR2 is SVGAGI. The DNA for the CDR3 is TGTGCCAGCCGTTCCCGTAGTGCCGGGGGCACTGAAGATTTCTTT. Its protein product is CASRSRSAGGTEDFF.

Of note for this clonotype: One junction end does not reproduce the germline sequence, and a read error may be involved. The chain has TRBV14 and TRBJ2-7; 10 nucleotides line up with TRBD2. The CDR3 loop spans 15 amino acids. CDR1 is SGHDN, CDR2 FVKESK, per germline. CDR3 DNA: TGTGCCGGCAGCCATCAGCGGGGGGGCTCCTACGAGCACTACTTC. Translating it yields CAGSHQRGGSYEHYF.

In its sample, this clonotype was seen a few times. J is TRBJ2-2 and V is TRBV24-1, with 8 bases fitting TRBD1. Germline lookup yields CDR1 KGHDR and CDR2 SFDVKD. Losses at the gene ends were 6 bases for V and 4 bases for J; bases not matched to a gene: 3. CDR3 length: 14 amino acids. The chain's CDR3 is CATSWTGSTGELFF. Here the CDR3 DNA reads TGTGCCACCAGTTGGACAGGGAGCACCGGGGAGCTGTTTTTT.

The sample holds a few counts of this clonotype. The rearrangement joins TRBV6-1 to TRBJ2-3; the match to TRBD2 covers 13 bases. Germline CDR1 is MNHNS and CDR2 is SASEGT. The length of the CDR3 is 15 residues. V lost 6 bases, J lost 4 bases, and 4 bases stayed unmatched. The CDR3 loop reads CASSLTSGGADTQYF. The CDR3 coding sequence is TGTGCCAGCAGCCTCACTAGCGGGGGGGCAGATACGCAGTATTTT.

The chain uses TRBV10-3 and TRBJ1-6; 9 bases line up with TRBD1. The V and J ends lost 6 bases and 8 bases, in that order; junction bases with no gene match: 5. Germline V gene data show CDR1 as ENHRY and CDR2 as SYGVKD. The CDR3 length is 14 residues. This CDR3 reads CAISATGGDSPLHF. CDR3 coding DNA: TGTGCCATCAGCGCGACAGGGGGGGATTCACCCCTCCACTTT.

This clonotype occurred a few times. The junction differs from germline at one of its ends, possibly a read error. V is TRBV24-1 and J is TRBJ2-6; D ambiguous. Germline values: CDR1 KGHDR, CDR2 SFDVKD. The CDR3 length is 14 residues. The CDR3 is CVTADRSGANVLTF. The CDR3 DNA reads TGTGTCACCGCTGACCGGTCTGGGGCCAACGTCCTGACTTTC.

Regarding this clonotype: The junction shows a germline mismatch at one end, possibly a read error. The chain employs TRBV11-2 and TRBJ2-1; D possibly corresponds to TRBD2 (6 bases). Germline V lookup: CDR1 SGHAT, CDR2 FQNNGV. This CDR3 region has 16 residues. The CDR3 spells CTSSLTSMASYKEQFF. The DNA of the CDR3 is TGTACCAGCAGCCTCACTAGCATGGCGTCCTACAAAGAGCAGTTCTTC.

A word on this clonotype: This may stem from a read error, because a much larger clone lies one nucleotide away. The V call is TRBV12-3 or TRBV12-4, the J call TRBJ2-7, with TRBD1 identical over 8 bases. V lost 6 bases and J lost 6; bases outside the gene matches: 7. CDR3 length equals 13 residues. CDR3 in amino acids: CASSQGAWGEQYF. The CDR3 nucleotides read TGTGCCAGCAGCCAGGGGGCTTGGGGCGAGCAGTACTTC.

This clonotype was found many times. The V and J genes are TRBV4-2 and TRBJ2-7; 8 bases agree with TRBD2. With V trimmed by 1 base and J by 7 bases, 9 bases remained unmatched. The germline CDR1 and CDR2 sequences are LGHNA and YNFKEQ. The CDR3 runs 15 residues. CDR3 loop: CASSQVGLGVREQYF. The CDR3 nucleotides are TGTGCCAGCAGCCAAGTGGGACTAGGGGTCCGGGAGCAGTACTTC.

The rearrangement uses TRBV20-1 and TRBJ2-3, with D perhaps matching TRBD1 (6 bases). The CDR3 has 16 amino acids. Germline-derived CDR1 and CDR2 are DFQATT and SNEGSKA (reference sequence). The CDR3 DNA follows: TGCGATGCTAGAGATCACTGGACAGAGGCCGCAGATACGCAGTATTTT. This sequence encodes CDARDHWTEAADTQYF.

V gene TRBV20-1 combines with J gene TRBJ2-7; D is perhaps TRBD2 (6 bases). Between the trimmed V and J ends, which lost 7 bases and 4 bases, there was a span of 17 bases. The CDR3 length is 13 residues. The germline gives CDR1 DFQATT, CDR2 SNEGSKA (reference sequence). CDR3 region: CSVGGRTEYEQYF. DNA for the CDR3: TGCAGTGTAGGAGGGAGGACCGAATACGAGCAGTACTTC.

This clonotype has at least ten counts. This sequence joins TRBV29-1 and TRBJ2-1; 8 nucleotides line up with TRBD1. The CDR3 consists of 16 residues. The V and J ends lost 2 bases and 6 bases, in that order; junction bases with no gene match: 12. Germline-derived CDR1 and CDR2 are SQVTM and ANQGSEA. CDR3 DNA sequence: TGCAGCGTTGAATCCGGCGGACAGGGAATGTCCAATGAGCAGTTCTTC. It specifies CSVESGGQGMSNEQFF.

To note about this clonotype: It may be a read error: a sequence one base away is much more abundant. The chain is built from TRBV6-1 and TRBJ1-5; D unresolved. The CDR3 has 14 residues. Germline CDR1 MNHNS, CDR2 SASEGT. The V end lost 2 bases, the J end lost 3 bases, and 8 bases lay between the germline ends. This CDR3 is CASSEQELNQPQHF. CDR3 sequence (DNA): TGTGCCAGCAGTGAACAGGAGCTCAATCAGCCCCAGCATTTT.

Comments on this clonotype: One end of the junction is discordant with germline, which a read error may explain. V and J are TRBV12-3 or TRBV12-4 and TRBJ2-1; 8 nucleotides agree with TRBD2. The CDR3 is 12 amino acids. The CDR3 sequence is CVSGTSYKEQFF. The CDR3 DNA reads as TGTGTCAGCGGGACTAGTTACAAAGAGCAGTTCTTC.

This clonotype has ten or more counts. The chain is built from TRBV12-3 or TRBV12-4 and TRBJ2-3, with a possible D match to TRBD1 (5 bases). V gave up 3 bases and J gave up 3 bases, with 13 bases separating them. The CDR3 is 15 amino acids. CDR3 coding DNA: TGTGCCAGCAGTTTTGGCGCAGGGCGAACAGATACGCAGTATTTT. Protein: CASSFGAGRTDTQYF.

This clonotype occurred once. A much larger clone differs from this one at a single base, so this may be a read error. This chain uses TRBV6-5 with TRBJ1-1; 8 bases agree with TRBD1. Germline CDR1 and CDR2: MNHEY and SVGAGI. The CDR3 is 17 amino acids. The ends lost 2 bases at V and 6 bases at J; junction bases unmatched: 14. The CDR3 reads CASSYPRGRGGNAEAFF. The CDR3 DNA sequence: TGTGCCAGCAGTTACCCCAGGGGGCGCGGGGGTAACGCTGAAGCTTTCTTT.

Note on this clonotype: One base away lies a much larger clone, so this may be a sequencing read error. The J gene is TRBJ2-2, the V gene TRBV12-3 or TRBV12-4; D possibly uses TRBD1 or TRBD2 (5 bases each). The CDR3 runs 16 residues. V lost 6 bases to trimming and J lost 0 bases, with 14 bases between them. CDR3 region: CASSQGLGANTGELFF. CDR3 nucleotides: TGTGCCAGCAGCCAAGGACTGGGGGCGAACACCGGGGAGCTGTTTTTT.

Worth noting for this clonotype: This may stem from a read error, because a much larger clone lies one nucleotide away. The rearrangement uses TRBV29-1 and TRBJ2-6, with TRBD1 as a possible D gene (6 bases). CDR3 length: 13 residues. The germline V gene encodes CDR1 SQVTM and CDR2 ANQGSEA. Trimming removed 8 bases from V and 4 bases from J, with 12 bases in between. CDR3 sequence reads: CSIYRVGANVLTF. The CDR3 DNA reads as TGCAGCATTTACAGGGTGGGGGCCAACGTCCTGACTTTC.

A few counts support this clonotype. A much larger clone differs from this one at a single base, so this may be a read error. This chain links TRBV20-1 with TRBJ2-1, with TRBD2 identical over 9 bases. CDR3 length equals 12 residues. Germline CDR1 and CDR2: DFQATT and SNEGSKA (reference sequence). CDR3: CGTGGRDPEQFF. CDR3 DNA: TGCGGTACTGGCGGGAGGGATCCTGAGCAGTTCTTC.

The chain combines TRBV6-1 with TRBJ1-4; possibly TRBD1 for D (5 bases). Germline CDR1 and CDR2: MNHNS and SASEGT. Trimming shortened V by 1 base and J by 6 bases, and 9 bases separated the two germline ends. The CDR3 runs 14 residues. This chain's CDR3 is CASSEEPGYEKLFF. In nucleotides, the CDR3 is TGTGCCAGCAGTGAAGAGCCAGGGTATGAAAAACTGTTTTTT.

Regarding this clonotype: Given a much more abundant clone one base away, this may be a read error. This chain connects TRBV4-1 to TRBJ1-5; tentative D call: TRBD1 (6 bases). This CDR3 has 14 residues. From germline, CDR1 is MGHRA and CDR2 YSYEKL. In DNA, the CDR3 is TGCGGCAGCAGCCAACTAGGAGGGGGACAGCCCCAGCATTTT. It is translated as CGSSQLGGGQPQHF.